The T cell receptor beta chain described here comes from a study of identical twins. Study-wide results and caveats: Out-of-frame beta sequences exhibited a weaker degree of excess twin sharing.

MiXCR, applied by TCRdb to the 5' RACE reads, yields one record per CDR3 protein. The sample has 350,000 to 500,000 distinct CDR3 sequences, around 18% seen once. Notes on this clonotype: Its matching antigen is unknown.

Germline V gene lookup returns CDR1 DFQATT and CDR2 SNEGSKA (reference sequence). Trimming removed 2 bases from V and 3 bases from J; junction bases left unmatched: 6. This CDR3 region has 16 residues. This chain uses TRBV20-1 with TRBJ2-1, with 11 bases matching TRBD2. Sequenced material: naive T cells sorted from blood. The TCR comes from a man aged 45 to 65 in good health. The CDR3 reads CSARPTSGTFYNEQFF. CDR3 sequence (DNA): TGCAGTGCTAGACCGACTAGCGGGACCTTCTACAATGAGCAGTTCTTC.